The 18 T cell receptor beta chains listed next were all sequenced from one sample in a study of T cell responses to AZD1222 COVID-19 vaccine. Data came from immunoSEQ multiplex PCR; TCRdb stores just in-frame clones and leaves some out. The table lists approximately 150,000 clones, approximately 91% of them singletons. Specimen: peripheral blood, collected on day 0 of AZD1222 vaccination. The receptors shown here come from an adult in good health.

As DNA, the CDR3 is TGTGCCAGCAATTCGGGCGGACAGGGGGTTCCCTACGAGCAGTACTTC. This sequence encodes CASNSGGQGVPYEQYF. The chain combines TRBV2 with TRBJ2-7; TRBD1 matches at 10 bases. Germline V gives CDR1 SNHLY, CDR2 FYNNEI. V lost 7 bases and J lost 2; bases outside the gene matches: 11. The CDR3 sequence is 16 residues long.

The gene calls are TRBV9 and TRBJ1-3; D is possibly TRBD1 (6 bases). Trimming pared 4 bases from V and 9 bases from J, leaving 17 bases between. The CDR3 extends over 14 amino acids. From germline, CDR1 is SGDLS and CDR2 YYNGEE. The CDR3 DNA is TGTGCCAGCAGCCCGGACAGTCGCTTGGGCACCATATATTTT. It codes for CASSPDSRLGTIYF.

CDR3 in amino acids: CASSGANQPQHF. CDR3 bases: TGTGCCAGCAGTGGGGCCAATCAGCCCCAGCATTTT. V and J are TRBV25-1 and TRBJ1-5; D remains ambiguous. Germline CDR1 reads MGHDK; CDR2 reads SYGVNS. The CDR3 extends over 12 amino acids. The V and J ends lost 4 bases and 3 bases respectively, with 4 bases between them.

The J gene is TRBJ2-1, the V gene TRBV27; the match to TRBD2 covers 9 bases. The germline gives CDR1 MNHEY, CDR2 SMNVEV (reference sequence). V was pared by 2 bases and J by 7 bases, with 9 bases of the junction left unmatched. There are 16 residues in the CDR3. Written as DNA, the CDR3 is TGTGCCAGCAGTTTAATACCCCTAGCGGGAACTAATGAGCAGTTCTTC. It specifies CASSLIPLAGTNEQFF.

The V call is TRBV11-2, the J call TRBJ2-2, with 11 bases matching TRBD2. Trimming removed 1 base from V and 4 bases from J; junction bases left unmatched: 11. The CDR3 runs 19 residues. Germline values: CDR1 SGHAT, CDR2 FQNNGV. This chain's CDR3 is CASSLGRLAGLRGTGELFF. CDR3 nucleotides: TGTGCCAGCAGCTTAGGACGACTAGCGGGGCTCCGTGGCACCGGGGAGCTGTTTTTT.

The J gene is TRBJ1-5, the V gene TRBV27, with D hard to call. V was cut by 3 bases and J by 7 bases, with 13 bases left in between. Germline V gene data show CDR1 as MNHEY and CDR2 as SMNVEV (reference sequence). This CDR3 comprises 14 residues. The CDR3 sequence: CASSLAAPGQPQHF. Written as DNA, the CDR3 is TGTGCCAGCAGTTTGGCAGCCCCGGGGCAGCCCCAGCATTTT.

This rearrangement joins TRBV19 to TRBJ1-2; D gene unclear. V shed 10 bases and J shed 8 bases, with 17 bases lying between them. CDR3 length: 12 residues. CDR1 is LNHDA and CDR2 is SQIVND in the germline V gene (reference sequence). CDR3 in amino acids: CATDGSPRGYTF. In nucleotides, the CDR3 is TGTGCCACCGACGGGTCTCCGAGGGGCTACACCTTC.

The genes are TRBV14 and TRBJ2-7, with D uncertain. Deletions cut 0 bases from V and 9 bases from J, with 12 bases between. CDR1 and CDR2 from the germline V gene are SGHDN and FVKESK. The CDR3 loop spans 13 amino acids. The CDR3 protein is CASSQETAFGQYF. In DNA form, the CDR3 reads TGTGCCAGCAGCCAAGAGACTGCCTTCGGGCAGTACTTC.

The V and J genes are TRBV10-3 and TRBJ2-7; 9 bases are shared with TRBD1. The germline CDR1 and CDR2 sequences are ENHRY and SYGVKD. The CDR3 is 20 residues long. J was trimmed by 2 bases and V by 3 bases; bases with no gene match: 20. The CDR3 nucleotides are TGTGCCATCAGTGATAGGTCCGCACGAAGCAGAGGGACAGGGCCCTACGAGCAGTACTTC. It codes for CAISDRSARSRGTGPYEQYF.

This chain uses TRBV30 with TRBJ1-1; D gene uncertain. CDR3 length: 10 residues. Germline CDR1 and CDR2: GTSNPN and SVGIG (reference sequence). The V end was cut by 5 bases, the J end by 11 bases, with 12 bases between. The CDR3, as DNA: TGTGCCTGGCACCAGAGGGTTGCTTTCTTT. Amino acids: CAWHQRVAFF. Using reference TRBV30 and TRBJ1-1 for the parts outside the CDR3, the full variable domain is SQTIHQWPATLVQPVGSPLSLECTVEGTSNPNLYWYRQAAGRGLQLLFYSVGIGQISSEVPQNLSASRPQDRQFILSSKKLLLSDSGFYLCAWHQRVAFFGQGTRLTVV.

The chain uses TRBV2 and TRBJ2-4; possibly TRBD1 or TRBD2 for D (5 bases each). This CDR3 spans 16 amino acids. CDR1 and CDR2 (germline): SNHLY, FYNNEI. V dropped 5 bases and J dropped 3 bases, with 17 bases sitting between them. CDR3 loop: CASSNWQGPLKNIQYF. The CDR3 region has the DNA TGTGCCAGCAGTAACTGGCAGGGACCACTCAAAAACATTCAGTACTTC.

The V call is TRBV4-3, the J call TRBJ2-7; D ambiguous. The V gene's germline CDR1 is LGHNA and CDR2 YSLEER. V was cut by 0 bases and J by 2 bases, with 5 bases left in between. The length of the CDR3 is 13 residues. CDR3 sequence reads: CASSQDSPYEQYF. For the CDR3, the DNA is TGCGCCAGCAGCCAAGACAGCCCCTACGAGCAGTACTTC.

The V gene is TRBV28, the J gene TRBJ2-3; 12 bases are a match to TRBD2. The V and J ends lost 6 bases and 14 bases, in that order; junction bases with no gene match: 15. Germline CDR1 and CDR2: MDHEN and SYDVKM. The CDR3 has 15 amino acids. CDR3 bases: TGTGCCAGCAGCTCAACCCCGGGGCTAGCGGGAGGGTCGTATTTT. Translation: CASSSTPGLAGGSYF. The full variable domain, completed using reference TRBV28 and TRBJ2-3, is DVKVTQSSRYLVKRTGEKVFLECVQDMDHENMFWYRQDPGLGLRLIYFSYDVKMKEKGDIPEGYSVSREKKERFSLILESASTNQTSMYLCASSSTPGLAGGSYFGPGTRLTVL.

This rearrangement joins TRBV5-6 to TRBJ1-5, with D tentatively TRBD1 (5 bases). Germline CDR1 SGHDT, CDR2 YYEEEE. Trimming pared 1 base from V and 6 bases from J, leaving 11 bases between. CDR3 size: 14 residues. The CDR3 sequence: CASSLQGLGQPQHF. The CDR3 region has the DNA TGTGCCAGCAGCTTGCAGGGTTTGGGTCAGCCCCAGCATTTT. The variable domain in full, with the rest retrieved from reference TRBV5-6 and TRBJ1-5, is DAGVTQSPTHLIKTRGQQVTLRCSPKSGHDTVSWYQQALGQGPQFIFQYYEEEERQRGNFPDRFSGHQFPNYSSELNVNALLLGDSALYLCASSLQGLGQPQHFGDGTRLSIL.

This sequence joins TRBV15 and TRBJ1-2; D uncertain. Per germline, CDR1 LNHNV and CDR2 YYDKDF (reference sequence). The germline V and J ends were trimmed by 4 bases and 8 bases, with 14 bases remaining between them. The CDR3 is made up of 13 amino acids. The DNA for the CDR3 is TGTGCCACCAGCACACCCATAAACGGAGGCTACACCTTC. Protein: CATSTPINGGYTF. The full variable domain, in which reference TRBV15 and TRBJ1-2 provide the parts outside the CDR3, is DAMVIQNPRYQVTQFGKPVTLSCSQTLNHNVMYWYQQKSSQAPKLLFHYYDKDFNNEADTPDNFQSRRPNTSFCFLDIRSPGLGDTAMYLCATSTPINGGYTFGSGTRLTVV.

The chain carries TRBV10-3 and TRBJ1-1, with 8 bases fitting TRBD1. The CDR3 has 17 amino acids. The V gene's germline CDR1 is ENHRY and CDR2 SYGVKD. With 0 bases clipped from V and 0 bases from J, the junction kept 6 bases outside the gene matches. CDR3 sequence reads: CAISESRGQALNTEAFF. DNA for the CDR3: TGTGCCATCAGTGAGTCGAGGGGACAGGCTCTGAACACTGAAGCTTTCTTT.

The chain employs TRBV12-3 or TRBV12-4 and TRBJ1-1, with 10 bases fitting TRBD1. J lost 5 bases, V lost 6 bases, and 3 bases had no gene match. This CDR3 contains 13 residues. This CDR3 is CASSLGQGTEAFF. The CDR3 DNA is TGTGCCAGCAGCCTGGGACAGGGGACTGAAGCTTTCTTT.

Remarks on this clone: At one end, the junction sequence differs from germline, possibly due to a read error. J is TRBJ1-2 and V is TRBV15; 8 bases are shared with TRBD1. The CDR3 runs 17 residues. Germline values: CDR1 LNHNV, CDR2 YYDKDF (reference sequence). The chain's CDR3 is CATSPGGQGAPKYGYTF. The CDR3 DNA sequence: TGTGCCACCAGCCCAGGCGGGCAGGGGGCGCCTAAATATGGCTACACCTTC.